These T cell receptor beta chains were read from a single sample in a study of T cell responses to AZD1222 COVID-19 vaccine. Repertoires were generated with immunoSEQ multiplex PCR, while TCRdb's copy carries only in-frame clones and drops some. Of roughly 120,000 clones in the sample, 70% to 90% were seen once. The sequencing here drew on peripheral blood, taken 28 days after the second AZD1222 dose. Receptors originate from an adult who received the AZD1222 COVID-19 vaccine. Both conserved end residues are part of each CDR3. A D gene is named only where the DNA matches it firmly. Where a row states a size, it is once, few, many or the class of an expanded clone; other rows omit it.

size	V	D	J	DNA	CDR3
.	TRBV6-5	.	TRBJ1-1	TGTGCCAGCAGTTACTCGCGGGCCATGAACACTGAAGCTTTCTTT	CASSYSRAMNTEAFF
.	TRBV9	.	TRBJ2-5	TGTGCCAGCAGCGTTAGTGGAGAGACCCAGTACTTC	CASSVSGETQYF
.	TRBV7-2	TRBD2	TRBJ2-7	TGTGCCAGCAGCTTCGGTAGCGGGGGGGAAATCTCCTACGAGCAGTACTTC	CASSFGSGGEISYEQYF
.	TRBV5-1	.	TRBJ1-5	TGCGCCAGCAGTCCGGGACCAATAGATACAAGCAATCAGCCCCAGCATTTT	CASSPGPIDTSNQPQHF
few	TRBV2	TRBD1	TRBJ1-5	TGTGCCAGCAGCTGGACAGGCTTCAATCAGCCCCAGCATTTT	CASSWTGFNQPQHF
.	TRBV9	TRBD1	TRBJ1-5	TGTGCCAGCAGCGTGACAGGGGCTAGCAATCAGCCCCAGCATTTT	CASSVTGASNQPQHF
.	TRBV2	.	TRBJ2-5	TGTGCCAGCACCGGCCGCAGGAGCCAAGAGACCCAGTACTTC	CASTGRRSQETQYF
.	TRBV4-3	.	TRBJ2-6	TGCGCCAGCAGCCAAGATACGGGAACCGGGGCCAACGTCCTGACTTTC	CASSQDTGTGANVLTF
.	TRBV21-1	.	TRBJ2-1	TGTGCCAGCAGTCCTCAGCGGGACGAGCAGTTCTTC	CASSPQRDEQFF
.	TRBV28	TRBD2	TRBJ2-1	TGTGCCAGCAGTTCCTCAGCGGGGGGGCTCTACAATGAGCAGTTCTTC	CASSSSAGGLYNEQFF
.	TRBV18	.	TRBJ2-3	TGTGCCAGCTCAAAGAGCACAGATACGCAGTATTTT	CASSKSTDTQYF
.	TRBV7-2	.	TRBJ2-2	TGTGCCAGCAGCTCACGACTAGACCGGACCGGGGAGCTGTTTTTT	CASSSRLDRTGELFF
.	TRBV7-9	.	TRBJ2-7	TGTGCCAGCAGCTTAACCGAGTACGAGCAGTACTTC	CASSLTEYEQYF
once	TRBV6-5	.	TRBJ1-5	TGTGCCAGCACCCCGGGAATCGGGAGCAATCAGCCCCAGCATTTT	CASTPGIGSNQPQHF
.	TRBV6-2/TRBV6-3	.	TRBJ2-5	TGTGCCAGCAGCGCACGACTGATCCAGTACTTC	CASSARLIQYF
.	TRBV6-6	TRBD1	TRBJ2-3	TGTGCCAGCAGTCCGACAGGGGGAAGGGCAGATACGCAGTATTTT	CASSPTGGRADTQYF
.	TRBV2	.	TRBJ1-2	TGTGCCAGCAGTAGGACTGGCGATTATGGCTACACCTTC	CASSRTGDYGYTF
.	TRBV19	.	TRBJ1-5	TGTGCCAGTAGTATAGGCTCCGGACTAAATAGCAATCAGCCCCAGCATTTT	CASSIGSGLNSNQPQHF
.	TRBV9	TRBD1	TRBJ1-2	TGTGCCAGCAGCCCCGCTGGGGACAGCTATGGCTACACCTTC	CASSPAGDSYGYTF
.	TRBV6-2/TRBV6-3	.	TRBJ2-5	TGTGCCAGCAGTACCCCGAGACTATACGAGACCCAGTACTTC	CASSTPRLYETQYF
.	TRBV30	.	TRBJ1-1	TGTGCCTGGAGTGTCGGGGGGCGGACTGAAGCTTTCTTT	CAWSVGGRTEAFF
.	TRBV6-5	.	TRBJ1-1	TGTGCCAGCAGTCCACCCAGTCAGGGAATCACTGAAGCTTTCTTT	CASSPPSQGITEAFF
.	TRBV6-2/TRBV6-3	.	TRBJ1-2	TGTGCCAGCAGTTATGGAGGGGGTCTCTATGGCTACACCTTC	CASSYGGGLYGYTF
.	TRBV5-1	TRBD2	TRBJ2-1	TGCGCCAGCAGCTTGCCTAGCGGGGGGGCCCCGAATGAGCAGTTCTTC	CASSLPSGGAPNEQFF
.	TRBV27	.	TRBJ1-5	TGTGCCAGCAGTTTAGTTCGACAAAGCAATCAGCCCCAGCATTTT	CASSLVRQSNQPQHF
.	TRBV24-1	.	TRBJ1-5	TGTGCCACCAGTGCCCAGGGCAATCAGCCCCAGCATTTT	CATSAQGNQPQHF
once	TRBV18	.	TRBJ2-3	TGTGCCAGCTCACCTCGACAGTTCACAGATACGCAGTATTTT	CASSPRQFTDTQYF
.	TRBV18	.	TRBJ1-1	TGTGCCAGCTCCCGGGGGGGCACTGAAGCTTTCTTT	CASSRGGTEAFF
.	TRBV4-1	.	TRBJ1-1	TGCGCCAGCAGCCAAGAAGGGAACGTAAACTATGAAGCTTTCTTT	CASSQEGNVNYEAFF
.	TRBV19	.	TRBJ1-3	TGTGCCAGTAGTCCCAGACGGGGCTCTGGAAACACCATATATTTT	CASSPRRGSGNTIYF
.	TRBV19	.	TRBJ2-1	TGTGCCAGTAGTATAGGGAGCGGACACCGAGATGAGCAGTTCTTC	CASSIGSGHRDEQFF
few	TRBV3-1/TRBV3-2	.	TRBJ1-4	TGTGCCAGCAGCCAAGTTACGGTGGACGAGAATGAAAAACTGTTTTTT	CASSQVTVDENEKLFF
.	TRBV4-1	TRBD2	TRBJ2-1	TGCGCCAGCAGCCAAGAGTGGCCAGCGGGGAAATACAATGAGCAGTTCTTC	CASSQEWPAGKYNEQFF
few	TRBV7-2	.	TRBJ1-6	TGTGCCAGCGCTCCGGGCGGACCCAATTCACCCCTCCACTTT	CASAPGGPNSPLHF
.	TRBV5-4	.	TRBJ2-7	TGTGCCAGCAGCTTGTCGCCGGGTTACGAGCAGTACTTC	CASSLSPGYEQYF
.	TRBV3-1/TRBV3-2	TRBD1	TRBJ1-4	TGTGCCAGCAGCCAGAGACAGGGGCGGAGTGAAAAACTGTTTTTT	CASSQRQGRSEKLFF
.	TRBV6-4	.	TRBJ1-2	TGTGCCAGCAGTGACTCCGGGGGAGGAGGCTACACCTTC	CASSDSGGGGYTF
.	TRBV19	.	TRBJ1-4	TGTGCCAGTAGTCCACGGGACGGAGCTAATGAAAAACTGTTTTTT	CASSPRDGANEKLFF
.	TRBV7-2	.	TRBJ2-2	TGTGCCAGCAGCTTAGATTTTGCAGGAGGGAACACCGGGGAGCTGTTTTTT	CASSLDFAGGNTGELFF
once	TRBV29-1	TRBD1	TRBJ2-7	TGCAGCGTCGCACTCATCTGGGACAGGTCACCCGAGCAGTACTTC	CSVALIWDRSPEQYF
.	TRBV6-4	.	TRBJ2-2	TGTGCCAGCAGTCAAGGAATCCTCGAAAACACCGGGGAGCTGTTTTTT	CASSQGILENTGELFF
.	TRBV5-1	.	TRBJ2-2	TGCGCCAGCAGCCTCGGGACGACCCGGGGGACCGGGGAGCTGTTTTTT	CASSLGTTRGTGELFF
.	TRBV5-6	.	TRBJ1-5	TGTGCCAGCAGCTTAGCCATACGCAATCAGCCCCAGCATTTT	CASSLAIRNQPQHF
.	TRBV25-1	TRBD2	TRBJ2-1	TGTGCCAGCAGTATAGCGGGGGCCTCCTACAATGAGCAGTTCTTC	CASSIAGASYNEQFF